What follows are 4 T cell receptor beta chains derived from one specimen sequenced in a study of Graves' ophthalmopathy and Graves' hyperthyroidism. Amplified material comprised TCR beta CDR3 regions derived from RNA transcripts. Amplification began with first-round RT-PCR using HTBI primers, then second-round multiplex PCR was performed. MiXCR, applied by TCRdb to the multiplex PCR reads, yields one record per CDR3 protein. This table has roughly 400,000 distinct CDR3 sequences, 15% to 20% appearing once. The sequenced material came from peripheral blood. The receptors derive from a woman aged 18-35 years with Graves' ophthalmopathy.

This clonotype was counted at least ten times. This CDR3 is CATSRSGGCQYF. The DNA for the CDR3 is TGTGCCACCAGCAGATCGGGGGGTTGCCAGTACTTC. V usage is TRBV15 and J usage is TRBJ2-5; 7 nucleotides match TRBD2. The CDR3 covers 12 residues. V trimming: 2 bases; J trimming: 10 bases; junction bases outside the gene matches: 4. Per the germline V gene, CDR1 is LNHNV and CDR2 is YYDKDF (reference sequence).

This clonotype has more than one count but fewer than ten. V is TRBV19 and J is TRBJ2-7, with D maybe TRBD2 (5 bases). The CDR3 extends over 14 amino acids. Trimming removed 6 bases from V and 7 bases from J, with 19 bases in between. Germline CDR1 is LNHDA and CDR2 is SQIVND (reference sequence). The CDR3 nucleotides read TGTGCCAGTAGCCCCTCGGCAGGCTGGAGGGAGCAGTACTTC. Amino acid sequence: CASSPSAGWREQYF.

DNA of the CDR3: TGTGCCTGGACAGGGAACTATGGCTACACCTTC. This sequence encodes CAWTGNYGYTF. The gene calls are TRBV30 and TRBJ1-2; D may be TRBD1 (5 bases). The germline CDR1 and CDR2 sequences are GTSNPN and SVGIG (reference sequence). There are 11 residues in the CDR3. Deletions cut 4 bases from V and 2 bases from J, with 5 bases between.

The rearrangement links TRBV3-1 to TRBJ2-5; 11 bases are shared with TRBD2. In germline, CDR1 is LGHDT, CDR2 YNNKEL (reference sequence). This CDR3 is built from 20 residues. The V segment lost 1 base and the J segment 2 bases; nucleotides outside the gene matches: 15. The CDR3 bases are TGTGCCAGCAGCCAAGCCCACTCATCGGGGACTAGCGGATTTCAAGAGACCCAGTACTTC. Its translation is CASSQAHSSGTSGFQETQYF.